These 32 T cell receptor beta chains share one sample of origin, sequenced in a study of shared clonotypes between healthy human individuals. Terminally differentiated effector memory CD45RA+ cells were left out of the naive CD8 fraction, which was CD45RO-negative and positively selected for CCR7. Libraries were prepared by immunoSEQ multiplex PCR; TCRdb keeps only in-frame clonotypes and omits some of them. The sample contains about 650,000 clones, roughly 95% of which appear only once. The sequenced sample consisted of naive CD8+ T cells sorted from blood. The source is a woman aged 25 to 39 in good health.

This chain links TRBV27 with TRBJ2-1, with 7 bases aligning to TRBD1. J lost 6 bases, V lost 4 bases, and 9 bases had no gene match. Per germline, CDR1 MNHEY and CDR2 SMNVEV (reference sequence). The CDR3 length is 15 residues. CDR3 loop: CASSSGTDKANEQFF. The CDR3 bases are TGTGCCAGCAGTTCGGGGACAGATAAAGCCAATGAGCAGTTCTTC.

The chain links TRBV5-1 to TRBJ1-4; D unresolved. The length of the CDR3 is 14 residues. Germline V CDR1 and CDR2: SGHRS, YFSETQ. V was cut by 2 bases and J by 2 bases, with 7 bases left in between. This CDR3 reads CASSFFGTNEKLFF. DNA of the CDR3: TGCGCCAGCAGCTTCTTCGGGACTAATGAAAAACTGTTTTTT. The variable domain in full, completed from reference TRBV5-1 and TRBJ1-4, reads KAGVTQTPRYLIKTRGQQVTLSCSPISGHRSVSWYQQTPGQGLQFLFEYFSETQRNKGNFPGRFSGRQFSNSRSEMNVSTLELGDSALYLCASSFFGTNEKLFFGSGTQLSVL.

The chain combines TRBV9 with TRBJ1-4; the D is unclear. The CDR3 covers 15 residues. Germline CDR1 is SGDLS and CDR2 is YYNGEE. V was shortened by 3 bases and J by 4 bases, with 13 bases between the two germline ends. CDR3: CASSAPASGNEKLFF. The DNA for the CDR3 is TGTGCCAGCAGCGCGCCGGCGAGCGGTAATGAAAAACTGTTTTTT. Complete variable domain (other parts from reference TRBV9 and TRBJ1-4): DSGVTQTPKHLITATGQRVTLRCSPRSGDLSVYWYQQSLDQGLQFLIQYYNGEERAKGNILERFSAQQFPDLHSELNLSSLELGDSALYFCASSAPASGNEKLFFGSGTQLSVL.

The rearrangement uses TRBV29-1 and TRBJ1-1, with a tentative D call TRBD1 (5 bases). The V end was cut by 6 bases, the J end by 10 bases, with 15 bases between. The CDR3 has 11 residues. From germline, CDR1 is SQVTM and CDR2 ANQGSEA. The CDR3 region is CSVQEGRIAFF. DNA for the CDR3: TGCAGCGTCCAAGAGGGGCGCATAGCTTTCTTT.

The CDR3, as DNA: TGTGCCAGCAGCCCCCGCGGGGTTCGGACAGATACGCAGTATTTT. This gives the protein CASSPRGVRTDTQYF. This chain connects TRBV5-6 to TRBJ2-3; maybe TRBD2 (6 bases). This CDR3 comprises 15 residues. Between the trimmed V and J ends, which lost 4 bases and 3 bases, there was a span of 15 bases. From germline, CDR1 is SGHDT and CDR2 YYEEEE.

The chain links TRBV10-3 to TRBJ1-6; TRBD1 might be the D (6 bases). This CDR3 is built from 15 residues. Germline V gives CDR1 ENHRY, CDR2 SYGVKD. Trimming removed 0 bases at V and 7 bases at J, with 10 bases between. The DNA for the CDR3 is TGTGCCATCAGTGAGTCAACAGGGATAAATTCACCCCTCCACTTT. This gives the protein CAISESTGINSPLHF.

The sample holds a few counts of this clone. The V and J genes are TRBV5-6 and TRBJ1-1; unclear D gene. In germline, CDR1 is SGHDT, CDR2 YYEEEE. The length of the CDR3 is 12 residues. The V end lost 2 bases, the J end lost 4 bases, and 6 bases lay between the germline ends. Here the CDR3 reads CASSFEGTEAFF. The CDR3 region has the DNA TGTGCCAGCAGCTTTGAGGGCACTGAAGCTTTCTTT.

This clone was found a few times. The V call is TRBV5-6, the J call TRBJ1-2, with a weak D call TRBD1 (6 bases). This CDR3 has 13 amino acids. The germline gives CDR1 SGHDT, CDR2 YYEEEE. V was cut by 2 bases and J by 5 bases, with 10 bases left in between. CDR3 protein: CASSLAGEYGYTF. DNA of the CDR3: TGTGCCAGCAGCTTAGCAGGGGAGTATGGCTACACCTTC.

The chain joins TRBV5-4 to TRBJ2-3; D not resolved. V lost 5 bases to trimming and J lost 4 bases, with 11 bases between them. Per the germline V gene, CDR1 is SGHNT and CDR2 is YYREEE (reference sequence). The CDR3 consists of 13 residues. The CDR3 coding sequence is TGTGCCAGCAGAAAACACGTCGCAGATACGCAGTATTTT. Its translation: CASRKHVADTQYF.

V usage is TRBV27 and J usage is TRBJ2-7, with 8 bases identical to TRBD2. The CDR3 contains 16 residues. V shed 0 bases and J 3 bases; nucleotides not matched to a gene: 7. Germline V gene lookup returns CDR1 MNHEY and CDR2 SMNVEV (reference sequence). Here the CDR3 reads CASSLSLASGFYEQYF. CDR3 bases: TGTGCCAGCAGTTTATCTCTCGCTAGCGGGTTCTACGAGCAGTACTTC.

The V call is TRBV6-1, the J call TRBJ2-7; 9 nucleotides align to TRBD1. Trimming took 6 bases from V and 2 from J; bases not matched to a gene: 5. CDR3 length: 14 amino acids. CDR1 MNHNS and CDR2 SASEGT come from the germline V gene. As DNA, the CDR3 is TGTGCCAGCAGGTGGACAGGGGAAACCTACGAGCAGTACTTC. Translation gives CASRWTGETYEQYF.

The chain's CDR3 is CASSQPVGAGRAGELFF. The CDR3 nucleotides are TGCGCCAGCAGCCAGCCCGTTGGGGCCGGGCGGGCCGGGGAGCTGTTTTTT. This chain joins TRBV4-1 and TRBJ2-2; TRBD1 or TRBD2 may be the D gene (5 bases each). The CDR3 loop spans 17 amino acids. CDR1 and CDR2 from the germline V gene are MGHRA and YSYEKL. V was clipped by 3 bases and J by 6 bases, with 20 bases between them.

The chain employs TRBV6-1 and TRBJ2-2; no clear D. CDR3 length equals 14 residues. Trimming shortened V by 0 bases and J by 6 bases, and 8 bases separated the two germline ends. CDR1 MNHNS and CDR2 SASEGT come from the germline V gene. CDR3 sequence: CASSEAPRSGELFF. The CDR3 DNA reads as TGTGCCAGCAGTGAAGCCCCCAGGTCCGGGGAGCTGTTTTTT.

This clone was observed a single time. This chain links TRBV2 with TRBJ2-7; TRBD1 aligns across 8 bases. The CDR3 is 16 amino acids. V shed 1 base and J 6 bases; nucleotides not matched to a gene: 11. Germline assignment: CDR1 SNHLY and CDR2 FYNNEI. CDR3 nucleotide sequence: TGTGCCAGCAGTGAAGGGGCGAGGACAGGGAGAGGCGAGCAGTACTTC. Its translation: CASSEGARTGRGEQYF.

V usage is TRBV27 and J usage is TRBJ2-1; 10 nucleotides match TRBD2. With V trimmed by 6 bases and J by 1 base, 9 bases remained unmatched. The CDR3 runs 17 residues. Germline lookup yields CDR1 MNHEY and CDR2 SMNVEV (reference sequence). CDR3 DNA: TGTGCCAGCAGCATGGGGCTAGCGGGAGCGTCCTACAATGAGCAGTTCTTC. This encodes CASSMGLAGASYNEQFF.

A word on this clone: Other DNA sequences of this sample code for an identical CDR3. The chain couples TRBV9 to TRBJ1-5, with TRBD1 matching over 8 bases. CDR3 length: 14 residues. V was clipped by 3 bases and J by 7 bases; unmatched bases: 6. Germline CDR1 SGDLS, CDR2 YYNGEE. CDR3 amino acids: CASSAGQGRQPQHF. The CDR3 DNA reads as TGTGCCAGCAGCGCCGGACAGGGACGGCAGCCCCAGCATTTT.

This clone has only one observation. V is TRBV7-9 and J is TRBJ2-2; TRBD1 matches 8 bases. The germline V gene encodes CDR1 SEHNR and CDR2 FQNEAQ (reference sequence). V shed 5 bases and J 4 bases; nucleotides not matched to a gene: 6. The CDR3 covers 15 residues. The CDR3 coding sequence is TGTGCCAGCAGCCGAACAGGGGGTCTCACCGGGGAGCTGTTTTTT. This encodes CASSRTGGLTGELFF.

The J gene is TRBJ2-1, the V gene TRBV10-1; TRBD2 agrees at 10 bases. V shed 2 bases and J 9 bases; nucleotides not matched to a gene: 4. Germline V CDR1 and CDR2: WNHNN, SYGVQD (reference sequence). This CDR3 region has 14 residues. The CDR3 spells CASSETSGVVEQFF. The CDR3 DNA is TGCGCCAGCAGTGAGACTAGCGGGGTTGTTGAGCAGTTCTTC.

The chain uses TRBV2 and TRBJ1-2, with TRBD1 as a possible D gene (6 bases). Looked up from germline, CDR1 is SNHLY and CDR2 is FYNNEI. The CDR3 runs to 13 residues. V was shortened by 8 bases and J by 7 bases, with 17 bases between the two germline ends. The CDR3 DNA reads as TGTGCCAGCGATAGGGGGGCGGTTAGTGGCTACACCTTC. Translating gives CASDRGAVSGYTF.

V usage is TRBV4-1 and J usage is TRBJ1-5; possibly TRBD1 for D (5 bases). The CDR3 runs 15 residues. Germline V gives CDR1 MGHRA, CDR2 YSYEKL. The V gene lost 0 bases and the J gene lost 4 bases, with 10 bases spanning the gap. The CDR3 sequence is CASSQEDRGNQPQHF. The CDR3 DNA follows: TGCGCCAGCAGCCAAGAAGACAGAGGGAATCAGCCCCAGCATTTT.

The chain joins TRBV25-1 to TRBJ2-1, with D hard to call. The V gene lost 1 base and the J gene lost 0 bases, with 4 bases spanning the gap. The germline V gene has CDR1 MGHDK and CDR2 SYGVNS. The CDR3 spans 14 residues. In nucleotides, the CDR3 is TGTGCCAGCAGTGAATGGGGCTCCTACAATGAGCAGTTCTTC. Residues: CASSEWGSYNEQFF.

The chain links TRBV11-3 to TRBJ2-1; D is unclear. Germline CDR1 and CDR2: SGHNT and YENEEA. The V end lost 3 bases, the J end lost 9 bases, and 12 bases lay between the germline ends. CDR3 length equals 13 residues. CDR3 in DNA: TGTGCCAGCAGCTTGGGTGGCCTGGGTGAGCAGTTCTTC. Its protein is CASSLGGLGEQFF.

The J gene is TRBJ2-5, the V gene TRBV28, with D perhaps TRBD2 (6 bases). The J call may not be correct, given that the DNA end is closer to TRBJ2-7. Germline V gives CDR1 MDHEN, CDR2 SYDVKM. This CDR3 is 15 amino acids long. The CDR3 is CASSLGSSAAYEQYF. In DNA form, the CDR3 reads TGTGCCAGCAGTTTAGGGTCTAGCGCAGCCTACGAGCAGTACTTC.

The chain is built from TRBV27 and TRBJ2-3; D is undetermined. The CDR3 has 11 amino acids. The germline V gene encodes CDR1 MNHEY and CDR2 SMNVEV (reference sequence). V lost 10 bases, J lost 4 bases, and 9 bases lay in between. CDR3 sequence reads: CAIHSADTQYF. CDR3 sequence (DNA): TGTGCCATCCACTCAGCAGATACGCAGTATTTT.

The chain uses TRBV2 and TRBJ1-5, with D possibly matching TRBD1 (6 bases). The CDR3 totals 12 residues. V lost 7 bases and J 9 bases, leaving 13 bases between the germline ends. CDR1 and CDR2 from the germline V gene are SNHLY and FYNNEI. For the CDR3, the DNA is TGTGCCAGCACAATAAGGGGGGGGCCCCAGCATTTT. It codes for CASTIRGGPQHF.

The rearrangement uses TRBV25-1 and TRBJ1-4, with D unresolved. This CDR3 is built from 11 residues. V lost 4 bases and J lost 8, with 5 bases in between. Per germline, CDR1 MGHDK and CDR2 SYGVNS. The CDR3 protein is CASSGVEKLFF. The CDR3 coding sequence is TGTGCCAGCAGTGGTGTCGAAAAACTGTTTTTT.

The rearrangement joins TRBV5-4 to TRBJ2-2, with 9 positions matching TRBD2. CDR1 is SGHNT, CDR2 YYREEE, per germline (reference sequence). The CDR3 sequence is 16 residues long. J gave up 3 bases and V 2 bases, and 5 bases lay outside the gene matches. The CDR3 protein is CASSFSTSGDTGELFF. The CDR3 DNA reads as TGTGCCAGCAGCTTCTCGACTAGCGGTGACACCGGGGAGCTGTTTTTT.

J is TRBJ2-7 and V is TRBV27, with TRBD1 matching over 9 bases. The V gene's germline CDR1 is MNHEY and CDR2 SMNVEV (reference sequence). The V segment lost 8 bases and the J segment 7 bases; nucleotides outside the gene matches: 15. The CDR3 has 15 residues. The DNA for the CDR3 is TGTGCCAGCTCCCAGGGACAGGGATTCTCGGGTGAGCAGTACTTC. Amino acids: CASSQGQGFSGEQYF.

The V and J genes are TRBV12-5 and TRBJ2-3; D is ambiguous. CDR3 length equals 14 residues. Germline lookup yields CDR1 LGHNT and CDR2 FRNRAP. The germline V and J ends were trimmed by 4 bases and 0 bases, with 8 bases remaining between them. The CDR3 nucleotides are TGTGCTAGTGGTTCAGGCGACAGCACAGATACGCAGTATTTT. Amino acid sequence: CASGSGDSTDTQYF.

This clone was detected only once. The chain has TRBV6-6 and TRBJ2-1, with 7 bases matching TRBD2. After removal of 0 bases from V and 6 bases from J, the junction contained 2 bases not matched to a gene. The CDR3 has 14 residues. The germline CDR1 and CDR2 sequences are MNHNY and SVGAGI (reference sequence). CDR3 amino acids: CASSYSAGANEQFF. The CDR3 nucleotides are TGTGCCAGCAGTTACTCGGCGGGAGCCAATGAGCAGTTCTTC.

The chain uses TRBV7-2 and TRBJ2-1, with 7 bases aligning to TRBD1. With 5 bases clipped from V and 8 bases from J, the junction kept 6 bases outside the gene matches. The germline CDR1 and CDR2 sequences are SGHTA and FQGNSA. The CDR3 length is 13 residues. The CDR3 reads CASSLPTGYEQFF. The CDR3 DNA sequence: TGTGCCAGCAGCCTTCCGACAGGGTATGAGCAGTTCTTC.

In this sample, this clone turned up once. The chain links TRBV28 to TRBJ2-2; D gene unclear. V was clipped by 6 bases and J by 4 bases, with 15 bases between them. The CDR3 runs 15 residues. Germline CDR1 is MDHEN and CDR2 is SYDVKM. CDR3 DNA: TGTGCCAGCAGGGAGTTAAAGGGTCCCACCGGGGAGCTGTTTTTT. Amino acid sequence: CASRELKGPTGELFF. The variable domain in full, completed from reference TRBV28 and TRBJ2-2, reads DVKVTQSSRYLVKRTGEKVFLECVQDMDHENMFWYRQDPGLGLRLIYFSYDVKMKEKGDIPEGYSVSREKKERFSLILESASTNQTSMYLCASRELKGPTGELFFGEGSRLTVL.